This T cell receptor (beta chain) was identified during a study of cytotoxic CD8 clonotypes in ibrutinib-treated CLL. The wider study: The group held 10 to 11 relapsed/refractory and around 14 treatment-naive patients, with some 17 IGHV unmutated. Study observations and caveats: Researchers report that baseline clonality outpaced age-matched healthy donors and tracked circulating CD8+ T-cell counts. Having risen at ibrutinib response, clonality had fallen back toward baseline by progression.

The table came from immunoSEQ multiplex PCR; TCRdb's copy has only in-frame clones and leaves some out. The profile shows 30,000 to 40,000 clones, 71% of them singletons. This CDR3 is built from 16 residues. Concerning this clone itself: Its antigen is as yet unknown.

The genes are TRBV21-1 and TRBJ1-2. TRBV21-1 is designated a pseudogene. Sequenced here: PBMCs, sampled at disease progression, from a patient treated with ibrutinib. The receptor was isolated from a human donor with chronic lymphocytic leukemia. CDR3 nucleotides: TGTGCCAGCAGCAGGGACCGACTCCCATCTAACTATGGCTACACCTTC. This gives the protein CASSRDRLPSNYGYTF.